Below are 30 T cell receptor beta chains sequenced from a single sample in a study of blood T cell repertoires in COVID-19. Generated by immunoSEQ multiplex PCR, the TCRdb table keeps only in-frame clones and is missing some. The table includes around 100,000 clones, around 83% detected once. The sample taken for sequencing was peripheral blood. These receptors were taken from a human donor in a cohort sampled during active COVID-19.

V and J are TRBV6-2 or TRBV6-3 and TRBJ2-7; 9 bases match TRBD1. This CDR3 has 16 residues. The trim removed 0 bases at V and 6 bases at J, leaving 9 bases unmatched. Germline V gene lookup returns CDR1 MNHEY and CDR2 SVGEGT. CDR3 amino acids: CASSYSLGTGFLEQYF. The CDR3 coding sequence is TGTGCCAGCAGTTACTCGTTGGGGACAGGGTTTCTCGAGCAGTACTTC.

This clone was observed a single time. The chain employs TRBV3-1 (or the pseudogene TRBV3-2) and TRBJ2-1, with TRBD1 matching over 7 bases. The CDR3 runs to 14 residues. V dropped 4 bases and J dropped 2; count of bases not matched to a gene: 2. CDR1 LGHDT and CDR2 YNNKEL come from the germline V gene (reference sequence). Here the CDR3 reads CASSRQGTYNEQFF. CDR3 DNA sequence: TGTGCCAGCAGCCGACAGGGAACCTACAATGAGCAGTTCTTC.

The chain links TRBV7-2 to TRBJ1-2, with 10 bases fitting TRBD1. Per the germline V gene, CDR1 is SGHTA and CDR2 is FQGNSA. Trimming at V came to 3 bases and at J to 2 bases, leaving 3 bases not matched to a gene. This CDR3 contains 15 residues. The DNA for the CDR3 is TGTGCCAGCAGCTTGGGACAGGGGATGAACTATGGCTACACCTTC. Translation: CASSLGQGMNYGYTF.

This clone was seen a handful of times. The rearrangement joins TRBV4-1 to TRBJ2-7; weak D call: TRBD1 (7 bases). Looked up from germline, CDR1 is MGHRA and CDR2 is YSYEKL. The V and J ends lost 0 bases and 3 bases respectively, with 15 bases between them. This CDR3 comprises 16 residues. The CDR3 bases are TGCGCCAGCAGCCAAGAGGTGCAGGGGGGAAGCTACGAGCAGTACTTC. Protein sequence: CASSQEVQGGSYEQYF.

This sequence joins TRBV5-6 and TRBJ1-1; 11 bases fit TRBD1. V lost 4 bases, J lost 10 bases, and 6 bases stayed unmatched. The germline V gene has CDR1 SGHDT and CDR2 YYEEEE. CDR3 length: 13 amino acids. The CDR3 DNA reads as TGTGCCAGCAGCGTGGGACAGGGGGTGGGAGCTTTCTTT. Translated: CASSVGQGVGAFF.

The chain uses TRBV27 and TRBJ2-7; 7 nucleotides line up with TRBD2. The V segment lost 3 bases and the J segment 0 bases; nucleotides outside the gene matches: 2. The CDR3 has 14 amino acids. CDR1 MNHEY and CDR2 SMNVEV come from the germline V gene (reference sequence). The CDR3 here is CASSLRTSSYEQYF. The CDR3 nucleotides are TGTGCCAGCAGTTTGAGGACTAGCTCCTACGAGCAGTACTTC.

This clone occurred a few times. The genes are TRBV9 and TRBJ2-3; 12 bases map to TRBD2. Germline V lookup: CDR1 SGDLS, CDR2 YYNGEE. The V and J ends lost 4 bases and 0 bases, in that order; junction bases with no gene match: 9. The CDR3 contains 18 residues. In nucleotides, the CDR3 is TGTGCCAGCAGCCGAGGACTAGCGGGGTTAGCTAGCACAGATACGCAGTATTTT. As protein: CASSRGLAGLASTDTQYF.

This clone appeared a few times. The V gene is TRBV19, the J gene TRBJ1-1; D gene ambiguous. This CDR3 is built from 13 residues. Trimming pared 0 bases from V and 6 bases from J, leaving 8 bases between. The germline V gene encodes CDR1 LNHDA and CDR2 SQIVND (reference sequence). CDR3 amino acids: CASSIDQRSEAFF. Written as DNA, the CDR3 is TGTGCCAGTAGTATAGATCAGAGGTCTGAAGCTTTCTTT.

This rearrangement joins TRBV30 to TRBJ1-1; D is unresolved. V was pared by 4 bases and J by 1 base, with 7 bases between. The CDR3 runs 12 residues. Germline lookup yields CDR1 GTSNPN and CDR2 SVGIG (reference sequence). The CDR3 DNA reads TGTGCCTGGAAACCCGGGAACACTGAAGCTTTCTTT. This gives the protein CAWKPGNTEAFF.

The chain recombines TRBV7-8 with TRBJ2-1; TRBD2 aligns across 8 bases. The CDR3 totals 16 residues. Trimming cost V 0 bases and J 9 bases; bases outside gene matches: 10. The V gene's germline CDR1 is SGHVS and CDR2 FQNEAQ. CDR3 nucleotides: TGTGCCAGCAGCTTAGCGCTCGGGGGGGCTCACGGTGAGCAGTTCTTC. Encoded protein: CASSLALGGAHGEQFF. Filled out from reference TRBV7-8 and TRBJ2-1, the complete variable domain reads GAGVSQSPRYKVAKRGQDVALRCDPISGHVSLFWYQQALGQGPEFLTYFQNEAQLDKSGLPSDRFFAERPEGSVSTLKIQRTQQEDSAVYLCASSLALGGAHGEQFFGPGTRLTVL.

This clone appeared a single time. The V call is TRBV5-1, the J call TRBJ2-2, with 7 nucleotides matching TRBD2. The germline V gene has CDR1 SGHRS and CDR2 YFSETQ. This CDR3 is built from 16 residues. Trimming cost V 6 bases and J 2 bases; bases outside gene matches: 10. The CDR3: CASTLAVPENTGELFF. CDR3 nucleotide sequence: TGCGCCAGCACCCTAGCGGTCCCAGAAAACACCGGGGAGCTGTTTTTT.

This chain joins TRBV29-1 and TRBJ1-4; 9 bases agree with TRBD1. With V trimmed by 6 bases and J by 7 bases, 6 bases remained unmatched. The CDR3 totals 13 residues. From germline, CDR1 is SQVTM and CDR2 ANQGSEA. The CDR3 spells CSVQGAHGEKLFF. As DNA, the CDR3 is TGCAGCGTACAGGGGGCGCACGGTGAAAAACTGTTTTTT.

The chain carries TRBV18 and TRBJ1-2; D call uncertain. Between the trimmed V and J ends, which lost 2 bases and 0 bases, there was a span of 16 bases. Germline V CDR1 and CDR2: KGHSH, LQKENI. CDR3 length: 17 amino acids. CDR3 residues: CASSPTTGWGSNYGYTF. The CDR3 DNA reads TGTGCCAGCTCACCAACAACGGGATGGGGTTCTAACTATGGCTACACCTTC.

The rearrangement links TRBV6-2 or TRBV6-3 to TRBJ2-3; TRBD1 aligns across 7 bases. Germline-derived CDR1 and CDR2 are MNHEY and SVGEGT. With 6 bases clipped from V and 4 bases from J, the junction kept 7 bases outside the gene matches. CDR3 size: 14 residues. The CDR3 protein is CASSDPGGADTQYF. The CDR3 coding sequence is TGTGCCAGCAGCGACCCAGGGGGAGCAGATACGCAGTATTTT.

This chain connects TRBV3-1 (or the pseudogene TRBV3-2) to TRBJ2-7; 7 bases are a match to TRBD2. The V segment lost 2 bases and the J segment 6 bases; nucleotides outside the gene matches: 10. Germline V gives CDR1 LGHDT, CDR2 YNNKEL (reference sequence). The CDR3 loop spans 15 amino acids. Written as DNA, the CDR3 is TGTGCCAGCAGCCAATCAGGACTAGGGCCCTCCGAGCAGTACTTC. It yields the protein CASSQSGLGPSEQYF.

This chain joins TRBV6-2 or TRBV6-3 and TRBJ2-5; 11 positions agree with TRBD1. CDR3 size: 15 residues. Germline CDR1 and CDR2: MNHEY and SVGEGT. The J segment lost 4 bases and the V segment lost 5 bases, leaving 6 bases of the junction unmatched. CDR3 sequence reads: CASSGTGGVRETQYF. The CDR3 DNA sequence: TGTGCCAGCAGTGGGACAGGGGGGGTGAGAGAGACCCAGTACTTC.

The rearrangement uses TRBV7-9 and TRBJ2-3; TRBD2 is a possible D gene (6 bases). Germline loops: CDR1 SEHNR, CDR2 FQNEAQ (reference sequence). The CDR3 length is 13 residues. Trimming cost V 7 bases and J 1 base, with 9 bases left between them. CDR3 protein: CASISGRTDTQYF. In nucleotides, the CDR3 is TGTGCCAGCATTAGCGGCCGCACAGATACGCAGTATTTT. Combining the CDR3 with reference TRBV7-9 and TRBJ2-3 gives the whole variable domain DTGVSQNPRHKITKRGQNVTFRCDPISEHNRLYWYRQTLGQGPEFLTYFQNEAQLEKSRLLSDRFSAERPKGSFSTLEIQRTEQGDSAMYLCASISGRTDTQYFGPGTRLTVL.

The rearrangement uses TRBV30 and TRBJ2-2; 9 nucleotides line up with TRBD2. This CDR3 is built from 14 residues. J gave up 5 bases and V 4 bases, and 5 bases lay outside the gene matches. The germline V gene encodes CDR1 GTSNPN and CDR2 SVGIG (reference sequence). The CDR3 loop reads CAWTGLAGTGELFF. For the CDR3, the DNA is TGTGCCTGGACGGGACTAGCTGGGACCGGGGAGCTGTTTTTT.

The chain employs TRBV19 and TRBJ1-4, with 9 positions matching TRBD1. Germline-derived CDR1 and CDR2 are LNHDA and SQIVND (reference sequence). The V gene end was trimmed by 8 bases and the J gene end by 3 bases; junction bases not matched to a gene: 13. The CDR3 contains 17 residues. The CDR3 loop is CASLTGGNRTSNEKLFF. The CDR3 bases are TGTGCCAGTCTTACAGGGGGCAATCGGACTTCTAATGAAAAACTGTTTTTT.

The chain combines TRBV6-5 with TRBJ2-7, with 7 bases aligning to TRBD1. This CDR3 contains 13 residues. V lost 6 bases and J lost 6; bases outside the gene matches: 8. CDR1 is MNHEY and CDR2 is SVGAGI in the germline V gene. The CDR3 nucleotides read TGTGCCAGCAGATTACAGGGGCGAGGCGAGCAGTACTTC. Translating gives CASRLQGRGEQYF.

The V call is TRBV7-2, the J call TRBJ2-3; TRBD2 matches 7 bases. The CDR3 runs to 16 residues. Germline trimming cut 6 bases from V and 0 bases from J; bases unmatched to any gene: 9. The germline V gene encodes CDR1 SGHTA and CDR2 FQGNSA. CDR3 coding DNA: TGTGCCAGCAGTCCCTGGCGGGGGACTAGCACAGATACGCAGTATTTT. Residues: CASSPWRGTSTDTQYF.

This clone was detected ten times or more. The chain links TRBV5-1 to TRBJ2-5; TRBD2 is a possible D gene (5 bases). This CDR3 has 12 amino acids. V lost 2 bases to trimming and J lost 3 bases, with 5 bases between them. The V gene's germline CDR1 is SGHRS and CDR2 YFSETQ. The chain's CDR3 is CASSFSEETQYF. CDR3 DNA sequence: TGCGCCAGCAGCTTTAGCGAAGAGACCCAGTACTTC.

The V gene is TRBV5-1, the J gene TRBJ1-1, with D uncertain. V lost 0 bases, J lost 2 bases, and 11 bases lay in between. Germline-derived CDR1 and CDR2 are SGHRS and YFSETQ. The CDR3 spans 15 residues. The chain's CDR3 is CASSLDGLSNTEAFF. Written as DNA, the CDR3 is TGCGCCAGCAGCTTGGACGGGTTGAGCAACACTGAAGCTTTCTTT.

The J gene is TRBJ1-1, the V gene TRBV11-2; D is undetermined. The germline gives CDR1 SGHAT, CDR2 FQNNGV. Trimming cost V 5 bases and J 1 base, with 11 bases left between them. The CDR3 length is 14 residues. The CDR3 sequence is CASSPSPGNTEAFF. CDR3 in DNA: TGTGCCAGCAGCCCCTCACCAGGGAACACTGAAGCTTTCTTT. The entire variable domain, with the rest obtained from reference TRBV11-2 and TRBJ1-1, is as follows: EAGVAQSPRYKIIEKRQSVAFWCNPISGHATLYWYQQILGQGPKLLIQFQNNGVVDDSQLPKDRFSAERLKGVDSTLKIQPAKLEDSAVYLCASSPSPGNTEAFFGQGTRLTVV.

The CDR3 spells CASSYSSQGNYGYTF. The DNA for the CDR3 is TGTGCCAGCAGTTACTCGAGTCAGGGGAACTATGGCTACACCTTC. This chain uses TRBV6-6 with TRBJ1-2, with D perhaps matching TRBD1 (6 bases). V was cut by 0 bases and J by 2 bases, with 10 bases left in between. The CDR3 contains 15 residues. From germline, CDR1 is MNHNY and CDR2 SVGAGI (reference sequence).

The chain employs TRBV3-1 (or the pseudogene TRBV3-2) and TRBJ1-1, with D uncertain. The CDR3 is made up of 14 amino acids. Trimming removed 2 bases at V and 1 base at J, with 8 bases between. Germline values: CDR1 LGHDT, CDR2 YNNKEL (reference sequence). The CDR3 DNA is TGTGCCAGCAGCCAATCCACACAGAACACTGAAGCTTTCTTT. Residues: CASSQSTQNTEAFF.

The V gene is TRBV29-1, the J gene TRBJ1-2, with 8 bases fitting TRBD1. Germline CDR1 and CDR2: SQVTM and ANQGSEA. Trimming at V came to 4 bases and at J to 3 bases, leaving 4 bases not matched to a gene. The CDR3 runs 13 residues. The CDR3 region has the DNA TGCAGCGTTGCCGCAGGGGGCGACTATGGCTACACCTTC. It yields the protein CSVAAGGDYGYTF.

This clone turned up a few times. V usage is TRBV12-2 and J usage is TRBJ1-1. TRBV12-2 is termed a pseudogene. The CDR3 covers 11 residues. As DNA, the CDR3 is TGTGCAAGTCGCTTAATAACTGAAGCTTTCTTT. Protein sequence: CASRLITEAFF.

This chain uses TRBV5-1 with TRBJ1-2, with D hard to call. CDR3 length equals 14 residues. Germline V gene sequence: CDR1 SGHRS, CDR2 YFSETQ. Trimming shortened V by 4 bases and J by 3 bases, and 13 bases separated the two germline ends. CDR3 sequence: CASSLSPPDYGYTF. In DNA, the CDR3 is TGCGCCAGCAGCCTCTCCCCCCCAGACTATGGCTACACCTTC.

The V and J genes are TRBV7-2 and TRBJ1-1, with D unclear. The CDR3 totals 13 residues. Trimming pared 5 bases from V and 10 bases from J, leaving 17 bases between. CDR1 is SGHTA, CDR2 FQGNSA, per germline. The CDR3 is CASSQYTGNRAFF. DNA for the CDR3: TGTGCCAGCAGCCAGTACACGGGAAATCGAGCTTTCTTT.